A selection of T cell receptor beta chains follows, all from one sample in a study of blood T cell repertoires in COVID-19. Libraries were prepared by immunoSEQ multiplex PCR; TCRdb keeps only in-frame clonotypes and omits some of them. The table has around 230,000 clones, about four fifths seen once. Sequencing used peripheral blood. Receptors were obtained from a woman between 40 and 50 years old with active or convalescent COVID-19. Both conserved end residues are part of each CDR3. The order of the fields is V gene, D gene, J gene, clone size, CDR3 DNA, CDR3 protein. The D gene is left open where the match is weak. Only part of the rows carry a size: once, few, many, or a class if the clone is expanded.

TRBV7-3	TRBD1	TRBJ1-1	few	TGTGCCAGCACCCTTACAGGGGGCACTGAAGCTTTCTTT	CASTLTGGTEAFF
TRBV15	TRBD2	TRBJ2-1	.	TGTGCCACCAGCAGTGGCGACGGGACTAGCATCTCCTACAATGAGCAGTTCTTC	CATSSGDGTSISYNEQFF
TRBV4-2	.	TRBJ1-1	.	TGTGCCAGCAGCCAAGATCGGGCGGGGACTGAAGCTTTCTTT	CASSQDRAGTEAFF
TRBV6-6	.	TRBJ1-2	.	TGTGCCAGCAGTTACCTGTTTGGCTACACCTTC	CASSYLFGYTF
TRBV25-1	.	TRBJ1-1	.	TGTGCCAGCAGTGATCCTCAGGGAGGCACTGAAGCTTTCTTT	CASSDPQGGTEAFF
TRBV6-1	TRBD1	TRBJ2-3	.	TGTGCCAGCAGTGAATTCGGGACAGGGGTTACCGATACGCAGTATTTT	CASSEFGTGVTDTQYF
TRBV27	.	TRBJ1-1	.	TGTGCCAGCAGTTTATCGGGAGGCTTGACTTTCTTT	CASSLSGGLTFF
TRBV5-1	TRBD1	TRBJ1-1	.	TGCGCCAGCAGCACCGGACAGGTCCCGAGGATCACTGAAGCTTTCTTT	CASSTGQVPRITEAFF
TRBV7-9	.	TRBJ1-2	.	TGTGCCAGCAGCTTAGAGGCAGGGGAGAGCTATGGCTACACCTTC	CASSLEAGESYGYTF
TRBV27	TRBD1	TRBJ1-6	.	TGTGCCAGCAGTGGGATCGGGACAGGGAAGGTCACCCTCCACTTT	CASSGIGTGKVTLHF
TRBV4-1	.	TRBJ1-4	.	TGCGCCAGCAGCCGGCGGGAATCTAATGAAAAACTGTTTTTT	CASSRRESNEKLFF
TRBV27	TRBD1	TRBJ1-2	.	TGTGCCAGCAGTGTGGGACAGGGGGGAAATGGCTACACCTTC	CASSVGQGGNGYTF
TRBV5-1	.	TRBJ1-4	.	TGCGCCAGCAGCTTCCCAGGCCGTAATGAAAAACTGTTTTTT	CASSFPGRNEKLFF
TRBV11-3	.	TRBJ2-1	.	TGTGCCAGCAGCTTAGGGGTCGGGGGAGTGAATGAGCAGTTCTTC	CASSLGVGGVNEQFF
TRBV6-5	TRBD1	TRBJ2-2	.	TGTGCCAGCATTCCGGGACAGGGGTACACCGGGGAGCTGTTTTTT	CASIPGQGYTGELFF
TRBV12-5	TRBD2	TRBJ2-7	.	TGTGCTAGTACAGCGTCCGGGACTAGCGGGAGGTACGAGCAGTACTTC	CASTASGTSGRYEQYF
TRBV6-6	.	TRBJ1-4	few	TGTGCCAGCAGTTACTCCGGGGTAGCTAATGAAAAACTGTTTTTT	CASSYSGVANEKLFF
TRBV11-2	.	TRBJ2-3	.	TGTGCCAGCAGCCTTGGGACTTTAGCCACAGATACGCAGTATTTT	CASSLGTLATDTQYF
TRBV19	TRBD1	TRBJ1-2	.	TGTGCCAGTAGTTCGACAGGAACAGGGGACTATGGCTACACCTTC	CASSSTGTGDYGYTF
TRBV5-1	TRBD2	TRBJ2-1	.	TGCGCCAGCAGCTTGGCCACTAGCGGGGTCCCCTACAATGAGCAGTTCTTC	CASSLATSGVPYNEQFF
TRBV3-1/TRBV3-2	.	TRBJ2-2	.	TGTGCCAGCAGCCAAGATCGGTGGAGGGGGCGCGACGGGGAGCTGTTTTTT	CASSQDRWRGRDGELFF
TRBV12-3/TRBV12-4	.	TRBJ2-7	.	TGTGCCAGCAGTTTCTCAGGCCTCGAGCAGTACTTC	CASSFSGLEQYF
TRBV11-3	.	TRBJ1-2	.	TGTGCCAGCAGCTTAACCGGGTCTCCTTTAAGGACCTTC	CASSLTGSPLRTF
TRBV5-5	TRBD2	TRBJ2-1	.	TGTGCCAGCAGCTTGAGCGGGGGGGCCGGGGACAATGAGCAGTTCTTC	CASSLSGGAGDNEQFF
TRBV2	.	TRBJ1-3	.	TGTGCCAGCAGTGAAGTGGCAATTGGAAACACCATATATTTT	CASSEVAIGNTIYF
TRBV27	.	TRBJ1-2	.	TGTGCCAGCAGTGCGACATCCAAGGCTGGCTACACCTTC	CASSATSKAGYTF
TRBV19	.	TRBJ2-4	few	TGTGCCACGATGGGGGGAGCCAAAAACATTCAGTACTTC	CATMGGAKNIQYF
TRBV6-2/TRBV6-3	.	TRBJ2-3	.	TGTGCCAGCAGTTACGACCCGAGGGTAGCGGCCTGGGCGGATACGCAGTATTTT	CASSYDPRVAAWADTQYF
TRBV9	TRBD1	TRBJ1-3	.	TGTGCCAGCAGCCCCCGGACAGGGGGTTTTGGTGGAAACACCATATATTTT	CASSPRTGGFGGNTIYF
TRBV7-6	.	TRBJ2-7	many	TGTGCCAGCAGCCCAGGACAGCCCTACTACGAGCAGTACTTC	CASSPGQPYYEQYF
TRBV6-5	TRBD2	TRBJ2-1	.	TGTGCCAGCAGGATAAATAGCGGGACTAACAATGAGCAGTTCTTC	CASRINSGTNNEQFF
TRBV9	.	TRBJ2-1	.	TGTGCCAGCAGCGTCCGGGACACATACAATGAGCAGTTCTTC	CASSVRDTYNEQFF
TRBV15	TRBD1	TRBJ1-1	.	TGTGCCACCAGCAGAGGGGACACAGGGGGTTTGGACACTGAAGCTTTCTTT	CATSRGDTGGLDTEAFF
TRBV6-5	.	TRBJ2-7	.	TGTGCCAGCATGAGAGACAGGTCCCTCTCCTACGAGCAGTACTTC	CASMRDRSLSYEQYF
TRBV29-1	.	TRBJ2-5	.	TGCAGCGTTGGGCCCTCACAAGAGACCCAGTACTTC	CSVGPSQETQYF
TRBV6-6	TRBD1	TRBJ1-1	.	TGTGCCAGCATCCCCTTGCGGACGGGACAGGGGGCTTTCTTT	CASIPLRTGQGAFF
TRBV5-5	.	TRBJ1-2	few	TGTGCCAGCAGCTTTCAACAGGACCATAACTATGGCTACACCTTC	CASSFQQDHNYGYTF
TRBV4-1	TRBD2	TRBJ2-7	medium-sized	TGCGCCAGCAGCCAAGCGAGAGTAGCGGGGGGGTATGTCTACGAGCAGTACTTC	CASSQARVAGGYVYEQYF
TRBV5-6	.	TRBJ2-7	.	TGTGCCAGCACCTCAAGCAGGACCTACGAGCAGTACTTC	CASTSSRTYEQYF
TRBV7-6	TRBD2	TRBJ2-1	.	TGTGCCAGCAGCCCTTACCTTGGACTAGCGGGCTACAATGAGCAGTTCTTC	CASSPYLGLAGYNEQFF
TRBV7-3	.	TRBJ1-2	few	TGTGCCAGCAGCCTAAGTCAGGGGTATGGCTACACCTTC	CASSLSQGYGYTF
TRBV19	TRBD2	TRBJ2-1	.	TGTGCCAGTAGTACTCCCTCGTTGCGGGGGGGAAACAATGAGCAGTTCTTC	CASSTPSLRGGNNEQFF
TRBV29-1	.	TRBJ1-1	.	TGCAGCGTCCGCCCCGGGATTGAAGCTTTCTTT	CSVRPGIEAFF
TRBV11-3	TRBD2	TRBJ2-7	.	TGTGCCAGCAGCTTCCAGGGACTAGCGGGAGACTACGAGCAGTACTTC	CASSFQGLAGDYEQYF
TRBV7-8	TRBD2	TRBJ2-2	.	TGTGCCAGCAGCTTAGAGGGAGGGGCCGGGGAGCTGTTTTTT	CASSLEGGAGELFF
TRBV6-1	.	TRBJ2-7	.	TGTGCCAGCAGTGAAGAACTGCCCGCTTGGCAGTACTTC	CASSEELPAWQYF
TRBV9	.	TRBJ2-7	.	TGTGCCAGCAGCGTAGACGGGGGGCCCGGGTACGAGCAGTACTTC	CASSVDGGPGYEQYF
TRBV7-8	.	TRBJ2-5	.	TGTGCCAGCAGCTGGGGGACTGGCGAGGAGACCCAGTACTTC	CASSWGTGEETQYF
TRBV15	TRBD2	TRBJ2-5	.	TGTGCCACCAGCTACGGAGCGGGAGCAGAGACCCAGTACTTC	CATSYGAGAETQYF